The 20 T cell receptor beta chains below were found in one sample sequenced in a study of blood T cell repertoires in COVID-19. TCRdb keeps only in-frame clones here, not all; method: immunoSEQ multiplex PCR. The sample holds 87,000 or so clones, around 87% seen once. Sequenced material: peripheral blood. The source of these receptors is a woman aged 50 to 60 with active or convalescent COVID-19.

V usage is TRBV6-5 and J usage is TRBJ1-2, with a possible D match to TRBD1 (5 bases). Germline-derived CDR1 and CDR2 are MNHEY and SVGAGI. This CDR3 has 13 residues. V shed 5 bases and J shed 7 bases, with 14 bases lying between them. The CDR3 sequence: CASSRQLVTGYTF. Here the CDR3 DNA reads TGTGCCAGCAGTCGACAGTTAGTAACTGGCTACACCTTC.

The CDR3 region is CASSGFADSYGYTF. CDR3 bases: TGTGCCAGCAGTGGGTTCGCTGACAGCTATGGCTACACCTTC. V is TRBV2 and J is TRBJ1-2, with D possibly TRBD1 on 5 matching bases. The CDR3 consists of 14 residues. V was shortened by 4 bases and J by 4 bases, with 13 bases between the two germline ends. The germline V gene has CDR1 SNHLY and CDR2 FYNNEI.

The chain joins TRBV30 to TRBJ1-2; the D gene is possibly TRBD1 (5 bases). V was cut by 2 bases and J by 8 bases, with 9 bases left in between. The CDR3 contains 11 residues. Per germline, CDR1 GTSNPN and CDR2 SVGIG (reference sequence). The CDR3 DNA follows: TGTGCCTGGAGTTTTTCAGGGGGCTACACCTTC. This translates into CAWSFSGGYTF.

The chain links TRBV19 to TRBJ1-1; possibly TRBD1 for D (5 bases). V lost 7 bases, J lost 0 bases, and 9 bases lay in between. This CDR3 comprises 13 residues. Germline lookup yields CDR1 LNHDA and CDR2 SQIVND (reference sequence). The CDR3 sequence is CASKSTVNTEAFF. DNA of the CDR3: TGTGCCAGTAAATCGACAGTGAACACTGAAGCTTTCTTT.

The genes are TRBV6-5 and TRBJ1-1, with D maybe TRBD1 (5 bases). The CDR3 contains 14 residues. The germline V gene has CDR1 MNHEY and CDR2 SVGAGI. V was trimmed by 2 bases and J by 1 base, leaving 8 bases between them. CDR3 sequence: CASSYLGPNTEAFF. CDR3 bases: TGTGCCAGCAGTTACCTGGGGCCGAACACTGAAGCTTTCTTT.

The gene calls are TRBV7-9 and TRBJ2-1; 8 bases line up with TRBD2. The CDR3 has 18 amino acids. V dropped 4 bases and J dropped 8; count of bases not matched to a gene: 19. The germline gives CDR1 SEHNR, CDR2 FQNEAQ (reference sequence). The CDR3 loop reads CASSSLDASGPTTDEQFF. In nucleotides, the CDR3 is TGTGCCAGCAGCTCCCTCGACGCTAGCGGGCCGACTACGGATGAGCAGTTCTTC.

This clone was detected many times. The gene calls are TRBV7-9 and TRBJ2-5; possibly TRBD2 for D (6 bases). CDR3 length: 15 amino acids. Trimming took 1 base from V and 4 from J, leaving 13 bases between them. From germline, CDR1 is SEHNR and CDR2 FQNEAQ (reference sequence). The CDR3 nucleotides are TGTGCCAGCAGCTTAGTCGGGGGATTCCGAGAGACCCAGTACTTC. This sequence encodes CASSLVGGFRETQYF.

This clone was observed a single time. CDR3 protein: CASTSQKSEAGEKLFF. CDR3 sequence (DNA): TGTGCCAGTACCTCCCAAAAATCCGAGGCGGGAGAAAAACTGTTTTTT. The chain uses TRBV19 and TRBJ1-4; unclear D gene. Trimming took off 7 bases at V and 8 bases at J, with 23 bases between the two ends. CDR1 LNHDA and CDR2 SQIVND come from the germline V gene (reference sequence). The CDR3 is 16 residues long.

The V call is TRBV6-2 or TRBV6-3, the J call TRBJ2-7; TRBD1 matches 11 bases. Trimming took 2 bases from V and 0 from J; bases not matched to a gene: 9. The CDR3 runs to 18 residues. Looked up from germline, CDR1 is MNHEY and CDR2 is SVGEGT. CDR3 sequence (DNA): TGTGCCAGCAGTTACACGAGGACAGGGGGCCGGTACTCCTACGAGCAGTACTTC. Protein product: CASSYTRTGGRYSYEQYF.

The rearrangement uses TRBV27 and TRBJ2-2; 7 bases match TRBD2. The J segment lost 7 bases and the V segment lost 6 bases, leaving 5 bases of the junction unmatched. The germline CDR1 and CDR2 sequences are MNHEY and SMNVEV (reference sequence). CDR3 length: 13 residues. CDR3 DNA: TGTGCCAGCAGCTTGCGGGGGATCGGGGAGCTGTTTTTT. Translating gives CASSLRGIGELFF.

V is TRBV9 and J is TRBJ2-7, with TRBD2 matching over 11 bases. Germline-derived CDR1 and CDR2 are SGDLS and YYNGEE. The CDR3 is 15 amino acids. V trimming: 2 bases; J trimming: 2 bases; junction bases outside the gene matches: 3. In nucleotides, the CDR3 is TGTGCCAGCAGCGTTAGCGGGGGGGGCACCTACGAGCAGTACTTC. Translating gives CASSVSGGGTYEQYF.

This chain connects TRBV14 to TRBJ2-1; TRBD2 matches 9 bases. Looked up from germline, CDR1 is SGHDN and CDR2 is FVKESK. The junction had 21 bases not matched to a gene; V was cut back by 1 base and J by 5 bases. This CDR3 has 21 amino acids. CDR3 in amino acids: CASSQGGGAGQRGERDNEQFF. The CDR3 DNA reads as TGTGCCAGCAGCCAAGGAGGTGGTGCGGGCCAGCGGGGGGAGAGGGACAATGAGCAGTTCTTC.

The chain combines TRBV29-1 with TRBJ2-7; D is perhaps TRBD1 (6 bases). Trimming pared 4 bases from V and 4 bases from J, leaving 14 bases between. In germline, CDR1 is SQVTM, CDR2 ANQGSEA. The CDR3 sequence is 13 residues long. DNA of the CDR3: TGCAGCGTTGTTCAGGACAGTTTATACGAGCAGTACTTC. Amino acids: CSVVQDSLYEQYF.

The rearrangement links TRBV7-2 to TRBJ1-2; no clear D. This CDR3 is built from 12 residues. Germline CDR1 reads SGHTA; CDR2 reads FQGNSA. The germline V and J ends were trimmed by 5 bases and 2 bases, with 6 bases remaining between them. The CDR3 loop reads CASSQLNYGYTF. The CDR3 nucleotides read TGTGCCAGCAGCCAACTCAACTATGGCTACACCTTC.

There are a few counts of this clone. The rearrangement uses TRBV5-4 and TRBJ2-2; 7 nucleotides agree with TRBD1. CDR3 length: 15 residues. Per germline, CDR1 SGHNT and CDR2 YYREEE (reference sequence). The V gene end was trimmed by 0 bases and the J gene end by 5 bases; junction bases not matched to a gene: 4. CDR3 loop: CASSLDRGQTGELFF. The CDR3 DNA follows: TGTGCCAGCAGCTTGGACAGGGGCCAAACCGGGGAGCTGTTTTTT.

The chain couples TRBV25-1 to TRBJ1-3; TRBD1 aligns across 7 bases. J lost 4 bases, V lost 3 bases, and 9 bases had no gene match. The CDR3 runs 16 residues. Per germline, CDR1 MGHDK and CDR2 SYGVNS. CDR3 residues: CASSDSKGAWGNTIYF. CDR3 nucleotides: TGTGCCAGCAGTGATTCGAAGGGGGCGTGGGGAAACACCATATATTTT.

The chain is built from TRBV13 and TRBJ2-7; no definite D call. CDR3 length equals 12 residues. The V end lost 5 bases, the J end lost 0 bases, and 5 bases lay between the germline ends. From germline, CDR1 is PRHDT and CDR2 FYEKMQ (reference sequence). The CDR3 DNA is TGTGCCAGCAGCCTCAGCTCCTACGAGCAGTACTTC. This encodes CASSLSSYEQYF. Looking up the rest from reference TRBV13 and TRBJ2-7 gives the full variable domain: AAGVIQSPRHLIKEKRETATLKCYPIPRHDTVYWYQQGPGQDPQFLISFYEKMQSDKGSIPDRFSAQQFSDYHSELNMSSLELGDSALYFCASSLSSYEQYFGPGTRLTVT.

The CDR3 loop reads CASSVGPGGTDTQYF. DNA of the CDR3: TGTGCCAGCAGCGTAGGTCCGGGTGGCACAGATACGCAGTATTTT. The chain uses TRBV9 and TRBJ2-3; D unclear. The germline CDR1 and CDR2 sequences are SGDLS and YYNGEE. The CDR3 extends over 15 amino acids. Trimming cost V 0 bases and J 1 base, with 9 bases left between them. Using reference TRBV9 and TRBJ2-3 for the parts outside the CDR3, the full variable domain is DSGVTQTPKHLITATGQRVTLRCSPRSGDLSVYWYQQSLDQGLQFLIQYYNGEERAKGNILERFSAQQFPDLHSELNLSSLELGDSALYFCASSVGPGGTDTQYFGPGTRLTVL.

This chain connects TRBV7-2 to TRBJ2-5, with 10 nucleotides matching TRBD2. J was trimmed by 1 base and V by 0 bases; bases with no gene match: 2. The CDR3 runs to 16 residues. From germline, CDR1 is SGHTA and CDR2 FQGNSA. CDR3 nucleotide sequence: TGTGCCAGCAGCTTAGCGGTAGCGGGGGGCCAAGAGACCCAGTACTTC. Translating gives CASSLAVAGGQETQYF.

The genes are TRBV7-9 and TRBJ2-3; possibly TRBD2 for D (7 bases). V was trimmed by 11 bases and J by 2 bases, leaving 14 bases between them. The CDR3 is made up of 13 amino acids. The germline CDR1 and CDR2 sequences are SEHNR and FQNEAQ (reference sequence). CDR3 amino acids: CAERGGATDTQYF. The CDR3 coding sequence is TGTGCCGAACGTGGGGGGGCCACAGATACGCAGTATTTT.